Described below is a single TCR beta chain sequence and its context. Its cognate antigen is unknown. The trim removed 3 bases at V and 2 bases at J, leaving 9 bases unmatched. The germline V gene has CDR1 LGHNA and CDR2 YSLEER. CDR3 length equals 17 residues. One entry per CDR3 protein, called by TCRdb with MiXCR from the reads. The table lists approximately 50,000 distinct CDR3 sequences, 15% to 20% of them singletons. These data belong to a study of T cell repertoires in cytomegalovirus infection. Study background: Through public TCR beta signatures, both CMV infection and matching HLA type were indicated.

Study conclusions and caveats: The ex vivo response showed dominance by HLA-C-restricted CMV-specific TCR beta clonotypes.

This clonotype was obtained from a human donor in good health (CMV status not recorded). Some clones in this sample may be carry-over from other donors' samples. The genes are TRBV4-3 and TRBJ1-3, with 8 nucleotides matching TRBD1. Material: CD8+ T cells from cultured PBMCs, obtained from culture after CMV antigen stimulation. Here the CDR3 DNA reads TGCGCCAGCAGCCAGTGGGTGGACAGGGAGACTGGAAACACCATATATTTT. It codes for CASSQWVDRETGNTIYF.